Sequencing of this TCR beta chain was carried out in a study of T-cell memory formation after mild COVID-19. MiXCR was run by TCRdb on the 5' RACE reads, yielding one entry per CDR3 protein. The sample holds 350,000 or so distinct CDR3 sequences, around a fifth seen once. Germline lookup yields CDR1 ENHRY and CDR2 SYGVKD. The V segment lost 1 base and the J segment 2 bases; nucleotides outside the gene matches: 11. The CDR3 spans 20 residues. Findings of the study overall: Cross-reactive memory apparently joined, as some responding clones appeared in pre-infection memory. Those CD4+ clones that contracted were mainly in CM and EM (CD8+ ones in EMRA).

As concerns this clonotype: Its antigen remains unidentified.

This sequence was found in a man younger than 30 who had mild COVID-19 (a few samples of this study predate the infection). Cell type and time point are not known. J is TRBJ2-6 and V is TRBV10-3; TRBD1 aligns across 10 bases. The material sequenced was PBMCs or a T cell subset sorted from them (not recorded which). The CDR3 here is CAISEYVGQGPSAGANVLTF. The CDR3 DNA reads TGTGCCATCAGTGAGTATGTGGGACAGGGGCCTTCGGCTGGGGCCAACGTCCTGACTTTC.